This T cell receptor beta chain emerged from a study of OX40 agonist ivuxolimab in advanced cancers. Study details: The dose-escalation cohort was over 65% male, with a mean age of around 60 years, ranging about 23 to 79.

Study conclusions and caveats: Certain nonresponders likewise exhibited a low normalized T-cell clonal expansion. Average numbers of expanded clones were greater in CD8+ T cells than in CD4+.

Trimming took off 0 bases at V and 2 bases at J, with 12 bases between the two ends. Germline values: CDR1 SGHTS, CDR2 YDEGEE. This CDR3 contains 15 residues. Sequenced by immunoSEQ multiplex PCR; TCRdb stores in-frame clones only, minus some. The data hold 45,000 to 50,000 clones, with around 90% observed a single time. Remarks on this clone: Its antigen is still unknown.

Sequenced here: CD4+ or CD8+ T cells sorted from blood, sampled in a trial of the OX40 agonist ivuxolimab. This clonotype originated in an adult with an advanced solid tumor such as melanoma, head and neck, liver or kidney cancer. The rearrangement joins TRBV5-8 to TRBJ2-7; a possible D gene is TRBD1 (6 bases). CDR3 nucleotides: TGTGCCAGCAGCTTGGAGACAGGCCTCACCTACGAGCAGTACTTC. Its translation is CASSLETGLTYEQYF.